This T cell receptor beta chain derives from a study of T cell responses to AZD1222 COVID-19 vaccine. The CDR3 has 13 residues. Germline loops: CDR1 SGHDT, CDR2 YYEEEE. V lost 4 bases, J lost 5 bases, and 5 bases stayed unmatched. Sequencing was performed with immunoSEQ multiplex PCR; in TCRdb, only in-frame clones are kept and a portion is missing. This sample has some 88,000 clones, with just over 90% found just once. Sequencing used peripheral blood, obtained on day 0 of AZD1222 vaccination. The sequence was collected from an adult in good health. The chain links TRBV5-6 to TRBJ1-2, with 7 positions matching TRBD1. The CDR3 DNA sequence: TGTGCCAGCAGCATCCGGGACAGATATGGCTACACCTTC. Translation: CASSIRDRYGYTF.